This T cell receptor beta chain comes out of a study of T cell responses to AZD1222 COVID-19 vaccine. The ends were cut back, 2 bases at V and 6 bases at J, with 12 bases in the middle. The CDR3 has 14 amino acids. CDR1 SGHKS and CDR2 YYEKEE come from the germline V gene (reference sequence). Libraries were prepared by immunoSEQ multiplex PCR; TCRdb keeps only in-frame clonotypes and omits some of them. The table has 96,000 or so clones, roughly 87% seen once. A remark on this clone: The antigen is undetermined.

Points from the study as a whole: Among AZD1222 vaccinees, only 5 or 6 were seropositive at baseline. A rise in Spike-specific TCR breadth and depth followed two AZD1222 doses. Donors in the cohort were predominantly white British and more often female, and clonal diversity was possibly underestimated. Nearly half of spike-specific TCRs reportedly target unmutated variant regions.

Sequencing was performed on peripheral blood, taken on day 0 of AZD1222 vaccination. The source is an adult in good health. V usage is TRBV5-5 and J usage is TRBJ1-5, with a tentative D call TRBD1 (6 bases). This CDR3 is CASSFRGMFQPQHF. The CDR3 nucleotides read TGTGCCAGCAGCTTTAGGGGGATGTTTCAGCCCCAGCATTTT.